This T cell receptor (beta chain) was captured by sequencing in a study of OX40 agonist ivuxolimab in advanced cancers. Describing the broader study: The costimulatory receptor OX40 (CD134) was targeted by ivuxolimab, a fully human IgG2 agonistic monoclonal antibody. Prior anti-PD-1, anti-PD-L1 or anti-CTLA-4 therapy was permitted, and checkpoint inhibitors had been received by roughly two fifths of dose-escalation patients. Intravenous ivuxolimab was administered to patients every 2 weeks at six dose levels: 0.01, 0.1, 0.3, 1.5, 3 and 10 mg/kg. Peripheral TCRbeta sequencing aimed to test whether ivuxolimab altered TCR sequence diversity and caused clonal T-cell expansion. Of the 50 to 55 patients in dose escalation, 19 had hepatocellular carcinoma, some 15 had melanoma, 9 had renal cell carcinoma and 9 had head and neck cancer. In the dose-escalation cohort, approximately 80% of patients were male, and the mean age was 60 years with a range of roughly 23 to 79. The paper reports the monotherapy dose-escalation portion (N of about 50 patients) of the phase I ivuxolimab trial. Partial responses occurred in three dose-escalation patients, of whom one had hepatocellular carcinoma and two had cutaneous melanoma.

To sequence the TCRbeta CDR3 region, genomic DNA was isolated from the sorted cells. TCRbeta CDR3 regions were sequenced using the immunoSEQ Assay. The table was pulled from immuneACCESS by TCRdb, which kept in-frame rearrangements only. Such tables lose some clones; where checked, under half of the loss comes from unresolved V genes, and the rest has no known cause. The sample yields 80,000 to 95,000 clones; roughly 89% were counted once. The ten largest make up 8.7% of the sample. Patients with a history of autoimmune disease or receiving systemic immunosuppression were excluded from the trial. Peripheral blood for TCR sequencing was drawn from every dose cohort at baseline, at cycle 4 day 1 and at cycle 7 day 1. Samples came from an open-label, multicenter, first-in-human phase I dose-escalation trial of ivuxolimab. Adults with locally advanced or metastatic melanoma, renal cell, hepatocellular, or head and neck squamous cell carcinoma were enrolled in the trial. Before TCR sequencing, CD4+ T cells and CD8+ T cells were sorted from peripheral blood as separate populations.

Findings and caveats that apply to the study as a whole: Low levels of normalized T-cell clonal expansion were also seen in some nonresponding patients. In partial responders in the 0.1-3.0 mg/kg groups, normalized peripheral clonal expansion was found to be among the lowest, especially among CD8+ T cells. At doses of 0.1 to 3.0 mg/kg, clonal expansion of both CD4+ and CD8+ blood T cells was observed from baseline to week 6. After ivuxolimab, more expanded clones were found on average in CD8+ T cells than in CD4+ T cells. The antigen specificity of the clonally expanded peripheral T cells was not determined.

This clone is a singleton in its sample. Its antigen specificity is not known. Base-call qualities are not available, and no considerably larger clone is one nucleotide away. V loses 5 bases of germline sequence and J loses 2 bases, and the interval between the two ends is 13 bases. The germline V gene (reference sequence) specifies SEHNR as CDR1 and FQNEAQ as CDR2. The CDR3 runs 16 residues from the cysteine to the phenylalanine. Just the 48-base CDR3 DNA is kept, in frame starting at base 1. The receptor comes from an adult with an advanced solid tumor such as melanoma, head and neck, liver or kidney cancer. The chain is encoded by TRBV7-9 joined to TRBJ2-6, with the D call perhaps TRBD1 or TRBD2, as 6 bases match in each case. The source material was CD4+ or CD8+ T cells sorted from blood, sampled in a trial of the OX40 agonist ivuxolimab. The DNA is TGTGCCAGCAGCCCGGCCGGGGGCGCTGGGGCCAACGTCCTGACTTTC. It specifies CASSPAGGAGANVLTF.